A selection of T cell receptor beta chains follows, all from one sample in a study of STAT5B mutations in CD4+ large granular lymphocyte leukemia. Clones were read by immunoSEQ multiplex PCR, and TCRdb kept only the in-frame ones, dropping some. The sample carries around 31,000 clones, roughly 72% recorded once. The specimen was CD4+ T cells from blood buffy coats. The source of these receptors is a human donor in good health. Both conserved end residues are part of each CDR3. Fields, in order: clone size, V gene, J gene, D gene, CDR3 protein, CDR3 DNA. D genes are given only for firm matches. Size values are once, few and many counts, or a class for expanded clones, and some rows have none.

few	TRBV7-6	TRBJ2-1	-	CASSSPYSGYYNEQFF	TGTGCCAGCAGCTCACCCTATAGCGGATACTACAATGAGCAGTTCTTC
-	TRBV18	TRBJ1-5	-	CASSPTRDTNQPQHF	TGTGCCAGCTCACCAACCCGGGACACTAATCAGCCCCAGCATTTT
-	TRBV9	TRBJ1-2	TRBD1	CASSLAGTGSHGYTF	TGTGCCAGCAGCCTTGCCGGGACAGGGTCCCATGGCTACACCTTC
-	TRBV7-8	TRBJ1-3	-	CASSPGITSGNTIYF	TGTGCCAGCAGCCCCGGGATTACCTCTGGAAACACCATATATTTT
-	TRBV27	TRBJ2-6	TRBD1	CASRYDRGVEYGANVLTF	TGTGCCAGCAGATATGACAGGGGGGTTGAGTATGGGGCCAACGTCCTGACTTTC
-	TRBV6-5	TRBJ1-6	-	CASGWKGGGAGSPLHF	TGTGCCAGCGGTTGGAAGGGTGGGGGCGCAGGGTCACCCCTCCACTTT
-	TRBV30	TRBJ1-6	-	CAWRGEGNSPLHF	TGTGCCTGGAGAGGGGAGGGGAACTCACCCCTCCACTTT
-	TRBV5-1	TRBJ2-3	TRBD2	CASRLAGVSTDTQYF	TGCGCCAGCAGATTGGCGGGGGTGAGCACAGATACGCAGTATTTT
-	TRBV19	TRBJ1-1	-	CASSIGVGSTEAFF	TGTGCCAGTAGTATAGGGGTCGGGAGCACTGAAGCTTTCTTT
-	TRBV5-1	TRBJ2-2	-	CASSPGSGRGSTGELFF	TGCGCCAGCAGCCCCGGATCGGGCAGGGGTAGCACCGGGGAGCTGTTTTTT
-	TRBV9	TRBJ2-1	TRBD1	CASSVGTGPYNEQFF	TGTGCCAGCAGCGTAGGGACAGGACCCTACAATGAGCAGTTCTTC
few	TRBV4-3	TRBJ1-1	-	CASTILVGGNTEAFF	TGCGCCAGCACCATACTGGTGGGCGGTAACACTGAAGCTTTCTTT
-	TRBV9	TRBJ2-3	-	CASSASGTSTDTQYF	TGTGCCAGCAGCGCCTCCGGGACTAGCACAGATACGCAGTATTTT
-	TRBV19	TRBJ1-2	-	CASSTPQGGYTF	TGTGCCAGTAGTACCCCCCAGGGAGGCTACACCTTC
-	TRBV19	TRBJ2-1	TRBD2	CASSISGGAYNEQFF	TGTGCCAGTAGTATCAGCGGGGGTGCCTACAATGAGCAGTTCTTC
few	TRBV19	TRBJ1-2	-	CASSIRRDMVPYGYTF	TGTGCCAGTAGTATCCGCCGGGACATGGTTCCCTATGGCTACACCTTC
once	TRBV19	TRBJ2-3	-	CASSIAPTLTDTQYF	TGTGCCAGTAGTATAGCCCCAACCCTGACAGATACGCAGTATTTT